The 7 T cell receptor beta chains reported below all come from one sample, sequenced in a study of human T cells and chemical hapten exposure. TCRdb re-called the RACE reads through MiXCR, storing one row per CDR3 protein. The sample lists approximately 110,000 distinct CDR3 sequences, more than 9.5% occurring once. Time point reported: patch test 1, 2 weeks after DPC sensitization. The treatment is: therapeutic diphenylcyclopropenone sensitization with weekly scalp DPC. Specimen: whole blood, collected in connection with sensitization to the hapten diphenylcyclopropenone (DPC). Receptor source: a woman aged 40 to 49 with alopecia areata. Some clones in this sample may be carry-over from other donors' samples.

This clonotype was found a few times. The chain uses TRBV29-1 and TRBJ1-1; D is possibly TRBD1 (6 bases). Germline V gene data show CDR1 as SQVTM and CDR2 as ANQGSEA. V was clipped by 4 bases and J by 1 base, with 10 bases between them. This CDR3 has 13 amino acids. The CDR3 protein is CSVVGQTNTEAFF. The CDR3 bases are TGCAGCGTTGTTGGACAGACGAACACTGAAGCTTTCTTT.

This clonotype turned up a few times. The rearrangement uses TRBV9 and TRBJ2-5; D is perhaps TRBD1 or TRBD2 (6 bases each). This CDR3 has 13 amino acids. Germline CDR1 and CDR2: SGDLS and YYNGEE. V lost 5 bases, J lost 7 bases, and 15 bases lay in between. The CDR3 loop reads CASSPGGGVTQYF. Written as DNA, the CDR3 is TGTGCCAGCAGTCCAGGAGGGGGTGTGACCCAGTACTTC.

In this sample, this clonotype turned up many times. The rearrangement links TRBV28 to TRBJ2-5; 7 bases align to TRBD2. Germline lookup yields CDR1 MDHEN and CDR2 SYDVKM. The CDR3 covers 13 residues. J lost 2 bases, V lost 10 bases, and 7 bases had no gene match. CDR3: CATQREGQETQYF. As DNA, the CDR3 is TGTGCCACCCAGCGGGAAGGACAAGAGACCCAGTACTTC.

In this sample, this clonotype turned up a few times. The V and J genes are TRBV7-9 and TRBJ2-1, with 8 bases fitting TRBD2. This CDR3 contains 15 residues. J gave up 2 bases and V 7 bases, and 7 bases lay outside the gene matches. Germline CDR1 and CDR2: SEHNR and FQNEAQ (reference sequence). This chain's CDR3 is CASTLLAGTYNEQFF. The DNA for the CDR3 is TGTGCCAGCACCCTCTTAGCGGGAACCTACAATGAGCAGTTCTTC.

This clonotype was observed at least ten times. The genes are TRBV7-2 and TRBJ1-5, with D possibly matching TRBD1 (5 bases). The ends were cut back, 5 bases at V and 7 bases at J, with 12 bases in the middle. The CDR3 length is 13 residues. Germline CDR1 is SGHTA and CDR2 is FQGNSA. The CDR3 DNA reads TGTGCCAGCAGCGTTTTAAGGGGACAGCCCCAGCATTTT. Protein: CASSVLRGQPQHF.

This clonotype was recorded at least ten times. The gene calls are TRBV2 and TRBJ1-5; D is possibly TRBD1 (5 bases). V was clipped by 1 base and J by 4 bases, with 8 bases between them. CDR1 is SNHLY, CDR2 FYNNEI, per germline. The CDR3 contains 14 residues. CDR3 DNA sequence: TGTGCCAGCAGTGAAGGGCAGGGAAATCAGCCCCAGCATTTT. Its translation: CASSEGQGNQPQHF.

This clonotype was seen repeatedly, ten times or more. The chain carries TRBV11-2 and TRBJ2-5; 10 bases line up with TRBD1. From germline, CDR1 is SGHAT and CDR2 FQNNGV. This CDR3 contains 16 residues. V trimming: 5 bases; J trimming: 3 bases; junction bases outside the gene matches: 9. The CDR3 reads CASSDFTTGGEETQYF. For the CDR3, the DNA is TGTGCCAGCAGCGACTTTACGACAGGGGGCGAAGAGACCCAGTACTTC.